The 19 T cell receptor beta chains reported below all come from one sample, sequenced in a study of prognosis after radiotherapy for stage I lung cancer. Multiplex PCR in two rounds served to amplify TCR beta CDR3 from genomic DNA. For every TRBV and TRBJ gene, a specific primer was used in first-round PCR. TCRdb called the multiplex PCR reads again in MiXCR, with one record for every CDR3 protein. Of approximately 11,000 distinct CDR3 sequences in the sample, roughly 51% were seen once. Source: PBMCs, taken before or after stereotactic body radiation therapy (not recorded which). These receptors came from a donor over 45 with non-small cell lung cancer.

Within the sample, this clonotype is medium-sized (0.01 to 0.1%). The rearrangement joins TRBV4-2 to TRBJ2-2, with a weak D call TRBD2 (6 bases). The germline V gene has CDR1 LGHNA and CDR2 YNFKEQ. The CDR3 is made up of 16 amino acids. V was clipped by 3 bases and J by 5 bases, with 16 bases between them. This CDR3 is CASSQAGPIATGELFF. Here the CDR3 DNA reads TGTGCCAGCAGCCAGGCGGGACCCATTGCAACCGGGGAGCTGTTTTTT.

The rearrangement uses TRBV27 and TRBJ2-7, with a weak D call TRBD2 (5 bases). This CDR3 is 13 amino acids long. Germline V gives CDR1 MNHEY, CDR2 SMNVEV (reference sequence). V dropped 10 bases and J dropped 7 bases, with 20 bases sitting between them. DNA of the CDR3: TGTGCCACCTCAACTGGACTGAAGAGTGAGCAGTACTTC. Its translation is CATSTGLKSEQYF.

By share, this clonotype ranks as medium-sized. The genes are TRBV27 and TRBJ2-2, with D perhaps TRBD2 (6 bases). Trimming removed 5 bases from V and 4 bases from J, with 14 bases in between. The germline V gene has CDR1 MNHEY and CDR2 SMNVEV (reference sequence). This CDR3 has 15 residues. The CDR3 coding sequence is TGTGCCAGCAGTAAAAGACTAGGTTCCACCGGGGAGCTGTTTTTT. Its translation is CASSKRLGSTGELFF.

This clonotype was picked up many times. A read error may explain this, as a much larger clone is one base away. The chain combines TRBV5-1 with TRBJ2-3; D remains unclear. The germline gives CDR1 SGHRS, CDR2 YFSETQ. This CDR3 has 15 residues. The V end lost 0 bases, the J end lost 0 bases, and 8 bases lay between the germline ends. The CDR3 DNA sequence: TGCGCCAGCAGCTTGGATGTATCTAGCACAGATACGCAGTATTTT. Translating it yields CASSLDVSSTDTQYF.

The rearrangement uses TRBV27 and TRBJ2-1, with 8 positions matching TRBD2. The CDR3 sequence is 15 residues long. V trimming: 9 bases; J trimming: 7 bases; junction bases outside the gene matches: 14. Germline loops: CDR1 MNHEY, CDR2 SMNVEV (reference sequence). In nucleotides, the CDR3 is TGTGCCAGAAGTCCCTTAGCGGGAAGAAAAAATGAGCAGTTCTTC. Its protein product is CARSPLAGRKNEQFF.

By proportion, this clonotype is medium-sized (0.01 to 0.1%). The chain uses TRBV19 and TRBJ2-7, with D tentatively TRBD1 (5 bases). The CDR3 runs 16 residues. V was trimmed by 5 bases and J by 3 bases, leaving 20 bases between them. Germline CDR1 is LNHDA and CDR2 is SQIVND (reference sequence). The CDR3 DNA reads TGTGCCAGTAGTCCGGCCTTGAGGCAGGGCAACTACGAGCAGTACTTC. It codes for CASSPALRQGNYEQYF.

This clonotype was seen only a few times. The chain carries TRBV7-3 and TRBJ1-6, with D tentatively TRBD1 (5 bases). This CDR3 is built from 14 residues. The germline gives CDR1 SGHTA, CDR2 FQGTGA. V was clipped by 5 bases and J by 5 bases, with 10 bases between them. The CDR3 here is CASSQDNHNSPLHF. The CDR3 DNA sequence: TGTGCCAGCAGCCAGGACAACCATAATTCACCCCTCCACTTT.

Many counts were recorded for this clonotype. The rearrangement joins TRBV7-2 to TRBJ1-4; D call uncertain. The CDR3 covers 14 residues. Germline-derived CDR1 and CDR2 are SGHTA and FQGNSA. The V and J ends lost 0 bases and 7 bases respectively, with 9 bases between them. The CDR3 spells CASSLATASEKLFF. The CDR3 nucleotides are TGTGCCAGCAGCTTAGCCACAGCAAGTGAAAAACTGTTTTTT.

CDR3 loop: CASMQTWTGGEQYF. CDR3 nucleotides: TGTGCCAGCATGCAGACCTGGACAGGGGGCGAGCAGTACTTC. The rearrangement uses TRBV6-1 and TRBJ2-7; 10 nucleotides match TRBD1. Germline-derived CDR1 and CDR2 are MNHNS and SASEGT. There are 14 residues in the CDR3. Trimming took 7 bases from V and 6 from J; bases not matched to a gene: 9.

The gene calls are TRBV7-3 and TRBJ2-3; D is uncertain. Germline CDR1 reads SGHTA; CDR2 reads FQGTGA. CDR3 length: 13 residues. The germline V and J ends were trimmed by 5 bases and 2 bases, with 8 bases remaining between them. CDR3 loop: CASSRELTDTQYF. In DNA form, the CDR3 reads TGTGCCAGCAGCAGGGAACTCACAGATACGCAGTATTTT.

Details on this clonotype: One junction end disagrees with the germline gene, perhaps due to a read error. The chain recombines TRBV7-7 with TRBJ2-5, with D possibly matching TRBD1 (5 bases). Germline CDR1 is SSHAT and CDR2 is FNYEAQ (reference sequence). The CDR3 is made up of 14 amino acids. CDR3 sequence reads: CASSLGHSQETQYF. In DNA form, the CDR3 reads TGTGCTAGCAGCCTCGGACACTCCCAAGAGACCCAGTACTTC.

V and J are TRBV13 and TRBJ1-6; 7 bases line up with TRBD1. Germline values: CDR1 PRHDT, CDR2 FYEKMQ (reference sequence). V lost 5 bases to trimming and J lost 7 bases; unmatched junction nucleotides: 11. The CDR3 spans 16 residues. CDR3 sequence reads: CASSPAGDSSNSPLHF. CDR3 coding DNA: TGTGCCAGCAGCCCTGCCGGGGACAGTTCAAATTCACCCCTCCACTTT.

In this sample, this clonotype turned up a few times. This chain links TRBV5-1 with TRBJ2-1; D is uncertain. Trimming removed 4 bases from V and 10 bases from J, with 9 bases in between. In germline, CDR1 is SGHRS, CDR2 YFSETQ. This CDR3 region has 11 residues. In DNA form, the CDR3 reads TGCGCCAGCAGCGTTGACGAGGAGCAGTTCTTC. It encodes CASSVDEEQFF. Complete variable domain (other parts from reference TRBV5-1 and TRBJ2-1): KAGVTQTPRYLIKTRGQQVTLSCSPISGHRSVSWYQQTPGQGLQFLFEYFSETQRNKGNFPGRFSGRQFSNSRSEMNVSTLELGDSALYLCASSVDEEQFFGPGTRLTVL.

This clonotype is medium-sized by share. The rearrangement uses TRBV19 and TRBJ1-5, with D maybe TRBD1 (5 bases). This CDR3 is built from 13 residues. The V and J ends lost 3 bases and 8 bases respectively, with 11 bases between them. Germline lookup yields CDR1 LNHDA and CDR2 SQIVND (reference sequence). CDR3 nucleotide sequence: TGTGCCAGTAGTATTGGGACCGGTGAGCCCCAGCATTTT. Translating it yields CASSIGTGEPQHF.

The chain carries TRBV5-1 and TRBJ2-3; the match to TRBD2 covers 7 bases. V gave up 1 base and J gave up 4 bases; unmatched junction bases: 9. The CDR3 is made up of 16 amino acids. In germline, CDR1 is SGHRS, CDR2 YFSETQ. CDR3 coding DNA: TGCGCCAGCAGCTTGCCGGGACGGGCGGGAGCAGATACGCAGTATTTT. Protein product: CASSLPGRAGADTQYF.

Notes on this clonotype: Since a far larger clone is one base different, this is likely a read error. V is TRBV6-8 and J is TRBJ2-1; 8 nucleotides agree with TRBD2. Germline CDR1 is MNHGY and CDR2 is SAAAGT. This CDR3 is 15 amino acids long. J was trimmed by 8 bases and V by 4 bases; bases with no gene match: 10. The CDR3 reads CASSLLAVLVDEQFF. CDR3 nucleotides: TGTGCCAGCAGTTTACTAGCGGTCTTGGTGGATGAGCAGTTCTTC.

This clonotype is classed as medium-sized (0.01 to 0.1%). The V gene is TRBV28, the J gene TRBJ2-5; no clear D. The germline V and J ends were trimmed by 5 bases and 1 base, with 14 bases remaining between them. The germline CDR1 and CDR2 sequences are MDHEN and SYDVKM. This CDR3 region has 15 residues. The CDR3 spells CASSRLESSQETQYF. CDR3 bases: TGTGCCAGCAGTAGACTCGAGAGTAGCCAAGAGACCCAGTACTTC.

The chain combines TRBV12-5 with TRBJ2-1; tentative D call: TRBD1 (5 bases). Trimming pared 6 bases from V and 3 bases from J, leaving 15 bases between. CDR3 length: 15 amino acids. CDR1 and CDR2 (germline): LGHNT, FRNRAP. CDR3 sequence (DNA): TGTGCTAGTGGGACCGTGCCTAGGGGCTACAATGAGCAGTTCTTC. This codes for CASGTVPRGYNEQFF.

As regards this clonotype: A read error is likely here: a far larger clone is one base away. The V call is TRBV12-3 or TRBV12-4, the J call TRBJ2-5, with TRBD2 identical over 7 bases. Judging by the DNA end, TRBJ2-1 fits better; the J call may be wrong. This CDR3 comprises 14 residues. This CDR3 is CASSRSSGAADQFF. The CDR3 coding sequence is TGTGCCAGCAGTCGATCCAGCGGGGCCGCTGATCAGTTCTTC.